Listed below are T cell receptor beta chains from one sample, sequenced in a study of blood T cell repertoires in COVID-19. Sequencing used immunoSEQ multiplex PCR; TCRdb keeps in-frame clones, though not all of them. In the table there are roughly 80,000 clones, approximately 90% of which are singletons. Source material: peripheral blood. These receptors were taken from a man over 45 with COVID-19, enrolled during active disease. The CDR3 runs from the conserved cysteine through the conserved F or W. Fields, in order: clone size, V gene, J gene, D gene, CDR3 protein, CDR3 DNA. A D gene is named only where the DNA matches it firmly. Clone size, where shown, is once, few, many, or a class for clones that have expanded.

NA	TRBV5-6	TRBJ1-2	NA	CASSPGQRDYGYTF	TGTGCCAGCAGCCCTGGACAGCGAGACTATGGCTACACCTTC
NA	TRBV7-2	TRBJ2-3	TRBD2	CASSLRLAGTTDTQYF	TGTGCCAGCAGCTTAAGACTAGCGGGTACCACAGATACGCAGTATTTT
NA	TRBV6-2/TRBV6-3	TRBJ2-7	TRBD2	CASSWPLAGGGPGHYEQYF	TGTGCCAGCAGTTGGCCTCTAGCGGGAGGCGGTCCGGGCCACTACGAGCAGTACTTC
NA	TRBV29-1	TRBJ1-1	NA	CSGADGNTEAFF	TGCAGCGGAGCGGACGGGAACACTGAAGCTTTCTTT
NA	TRBV15	TRBJ2-7	NA	CATSRGREYEQYF	TGTGCCACCAGCAGAGGGAGGGAATACGAGCAGTACTTC
NA	TRBV6-5	TRBJ1-2	TRBD1	CASSYSTGARGLGYTF	TGTGCCAGCAGTTACTCGACCGGGGCCAGGGGGCTTGGCTACACCTTC
NA	TRBV18	TRBJ2-3	NA	CASSLGQPRTDTQYF	TGTGCCAGCTCACTAGGACAGCCTCGCACAGATACGCAGTATTTT
NA	TRBV19	TRBJ1-1	NA	CASTKTGYGTEAFF	TGTGCCAGTACTAAGACTGGGTACGGCACTGAAGCTTTCTTT
once	TRBV4-3	TRBJ2-4	TRBD2	CASSQDNSGSWSDKNIQYF	TGCGCCAGCAGCCAAGACAATAGCGGGAGTTGGTCGGACAAAAACATTCAGTACTTC
NA	TRBV6-1	TRBJ2-5	NA	CASSESSWGGRETQYF	TGTGCCAGCAGTGAAAGTAGTTGGGGGGGGCGAGAGACCCAGTACTTC
NA	TRBV6-5	TRBJ1-6	TRBD1	CASSYSGDRVGSPLHF	TGTGCCAGCAGTTACTCGGGGGACAGGGTTGGGTCACCCCTCCACTTT
NA	TRBV14	TRBJ1-1	NA	CASSRDRNTEAFF	TGTGCCAGCAGCCGCGACAGGAACACTGAAGCTTTCTTT
NA	TRBV19	TRBJ1-1	NA	CASSTRVNTEAFF	TGTGCCAGTAGTACCCGGGTGAACACTGAAGCTTTCTTT
NA	TRBV30	TRBJ1-1	TRBD1	CAWDRGRTEAFF	TGTGCCTGGGACAGGGGAAGAACTGAAGCTTTCTTT
NA	TRBV28	TRBJ1-4	NA	CASSGGFNEKLFF	TGTGCCAGCAGCGGGGGATTTAATGAAAAACTGTTTTTT
NA	TRBV29-1	TRBJ1-2	NA	CSVELSEGYGYTF	TGCAGCGTTGAGTTGAGTGAGGGATATGGCTACACCTTC
NA	TRBV10-3	TRBJ2-2	NA	CAIAPGWTERPNTGELFF	TGTGCCATCGCCCCGGGATGGACAGAAAGGCCGAATACCGGGGAGCTGTTTTTT
NA	TRBV6-4	TRBJ2-3	TRBD1	CASKTTGSTDTQYF	TGTGCCAGCAAGACGACAGGGAGCACAGATACGCAGTATTTT
NA	TRBV7-2	TRBJ2-3	NA	CASSLLNNKDTQYF	TGTGCCAGCAGCCTCCTAAATAATAAAGATACGCAGTATTTT
NA	TRBV2	TRBJ1-1	TRBD1	CASSSTQGAGTEAFF	TGTGCCAGCAGCTCCACACAGGGGGCTGGGACTGAAGCTTTCTTT
NA	TRBV7-9	TRBJ2-1	TRBD2	CATQPPGLAGDNEQFF	TGTGCCACCCAACCGCCGGGGCTAGCGGGAGACAATGAGCAGTTCTTC
NA	TRBV7-2	TRBJ1-5	TRBD1	CASSLRTGINQPQHF	TGTGCCAGCAGCTTAAGGACAGGCATCAATCAGCCCCAGCATTTT
once	TRBV6-2/TRBV6-3	TRBJ2-1	TRBD2	CASSYFRTSHNEQFF	TGTGCCAGCAGTTATTTCAGGACTAGTCACAATGAGCAGTTCTTC
NA	TRBV27	TRBJ1-1	NA	CASSSGGGTEAFF	TGTGCCAGCAGTTCCGGCGGGGGCACTGAAGCTTTCTTT
once	TRBV7-9	TRBJ2-3	TRBD2	CASSSSGGPTDTQYF	TGTGCCAGCAGCTCCTCGGGAGGGCCCACAGATACGCAGTATTTT
few	TRBV7-3	TRBJ2-3	TRBD1	CASSPQGGTDTQYF	TGTGCCAGCAGCCCTCAGGGGGGCACAGATACGCAGTATTTT
NA	TRBV19	TRBJ2-1	NA	CASSIGGGNEQFF	TGTGCCAGTAGTATAGGAGGTGGGAATGAGCAGTTCTTC
NA	TRBV6-5	TRBJ1-1	TRBD1	CASRLQTGGATEAFF	TGTGCCAGCAGACTCCAAACAGGGGGCGCGACTGAAGCTTTCTTT
NA	TRBV28	TRBJ1-3	NA	CASSSELGGSGNTIYF	TGTGCCAGCAGTTCCGAACTCGGTGGTTCCGGAAACACCATATATTTT
NA	TRBV30	TRBJ2-1	NA	CAWSTPRGGAFYNEQFF	TGTGCCTGGAGTACCCCCCGTGGGGGGGCGTTCTACAATGAGCAGTTCTTC
NA	TRBV18	TRBJ2-1	TRBD1	CASSPQQGDVEQFF	TGTGCCAGCTCCCCGCAACAGGGGGACGTTGAGCAGTTCTTC
NA	TRBV9	TRBJ1-1	NA	CASSVGGSTEAFF	TGTGCCAGCAGCGTAGGGGGCTCCACTGAAGCTTTCTTT
NA	TRBV6-4	TRBJ2-4	TRBD2	CASSDSTSGGSIQYF	TGTGCCAGCAGTGACTCAACTAGCGGGGGTAGCATTCAGTACTTC
NA	TRBV7-9	TRBJ2-1	TRBD1	CASSFPGGNEQFF	TGTGCCAGCAGCTTCCCAGGGGGCAATGAGCAGTTCTTC
NA	TRBV28	TRBJ2-7	TRBD1	CASSPTGGRSYEQYF	TGTGCCAGCAGCCCTACAGGGGGCAGATCCTACGAGCAGTACTTC
NA	TRBV5-1	TRBJ1-1	TRBD1	CASSPRGTGFTEAFF	TGCGCCAGCAGCCCACGTGGGACAGGATTCACTGAAGCTTTCTTT
NA	TRBV19	TRBJ1-5	TRBD1	CASSIDRLRGRIGNQPQHF	TGTGCCAGTAGTATAGATCGACTGAGGGGGCGAATAGGCAATCAGCCCCAGCATTTT
NA	TRBV7-9	TRBJ1-3	NA	CASSITGSSGNTIYF	TGTGCCAGCAGCATTACAGGGTCGTCTGGAAACACCATATATTTT
NA	TRBV11-2	TRBJ2-4	NA	CASSLDPDTKNIQYF	TGTGCCAGCAGCTTAGACCCGGACACGAAAAACATTCAGTACTTC
NA	TRBV30	TRBJ2-7	NA	CAWSGGTGSSYEQYF	TGTGCCTGGAGCGGAGGCACGGGAAGCTCCTACGAGCAGTACTTC
NA	TRBV19	TRBJ1-5	TRBD1	CASSSWTGGIEPQHF	TGTGCCAGTAGTTCCTGGACAGGGGGCATTGAGCCCCAGCATTTT
NA	TRBV7-9	TRBJ2-1	TRBD2	CASSAGGLAGGMAHEQFF	TGTGCCAGCAGCGCCGGGGGACTAGCGGGAGGGATGGCACATGAGCAGTTCTTC
NA	TRBV4-3	TRBJ1-2	TRBD1	CASSQTGGNGYTF	TGCGCCAGCAGCCAGACAGGGGGGAATGGCTACACCTTC
NA	TRBV3-1/TRBV3-2	TRBJ1-2	NA	CASSQEGREDYGYTF	TGTGCCAGCAGCCAAGAGGGTCGGGAGGACTATGGCTACACCTTC
NA	TRBV9	TRBJ2-1	TRBD2	CASSVLLAGYNEQFF	TGTGCCAGCAGCGTTTTGCTAGCGGGGTACAATGAGCAGTTCTTC
NA	TRBV18	TRBJ2-1	TRBD2	CASSPPGTSGTLSYNEQFF	TGTGCCAGCTCACCACCGGGGACTAGCGGGACATTGTCCTACAATGAGCAGTTCTTC
NA	TRBV7-2	TRBJ1-1	NA	CASSFGQAGEAFF	TGTGCCAGCAGCTTCGGGCAGGCGGGTGAAGCTTTCTTT
NA	TRBV27	TRBJ2-3	TRBD2	CASSRTGGSLSDTQYF	TGTGCCAGCAGCCGGACGGGCGGGAGTTTGTCAGATACGCAGTATTTT
once	TRBV5-1	TRBJ1-2	NA	CASSLSAGVNYGYTF	TGCGCCAGCAGCTTGTCGGCAGGGGTTAACTATGGCTACACCTTC
NA	TRBV3-1/TRBV3-2	TRBJ2-1	TRBD2	CASTLGLAGGEQFF	TGTGCCAGCACCTTGGGACTAGCGGGAGGGGAGCAGTTCTTC
NA	TRBV19	TRBJ2-5	TRBD1	CASRTTGVSQETQYF	TGTGCCAGTAGAACTACAGGGGTGAGCCAAGAGACCCAGTACTTC
NA	TRBV25-1	TRBJ1-5	NA	CASSDNSGDGSNQPQHF	TGTGCCAGCAGTGATAATTCAGGGGATGGGAGCAATCAGCCCCAGCATTTT
NA	TRBV24-1	TRBJ1-5	NA	CATSDRAGQPQHF	TGTGCCACCAGTGATCGAGCGGGTCAGCCCCAGCATTTT
NA	TRBV4-1	TRBJ2-1	TRBD2	CASSQVGLAGGPRSCEQFF	TGCGCCAGCAGCCAAGTCGGGCTAGCGGGAGGACCAAGATCCTGTGAGCAGTTCTTC
NA	TRBV28	TRBJ1-2	NA	CASSTGDRTANYGYTF	TGTGCCAGCAGCACGGGTGACAGGACCGCTAACTATGGCTACACCTTC